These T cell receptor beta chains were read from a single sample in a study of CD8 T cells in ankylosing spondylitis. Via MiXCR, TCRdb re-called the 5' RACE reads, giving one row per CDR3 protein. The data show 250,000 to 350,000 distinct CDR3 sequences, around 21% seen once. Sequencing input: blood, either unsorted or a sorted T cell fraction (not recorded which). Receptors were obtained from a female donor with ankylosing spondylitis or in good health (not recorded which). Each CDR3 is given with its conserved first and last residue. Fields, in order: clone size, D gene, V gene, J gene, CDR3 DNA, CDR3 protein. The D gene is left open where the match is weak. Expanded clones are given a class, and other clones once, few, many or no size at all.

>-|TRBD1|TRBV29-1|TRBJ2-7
TGCAGCGTTGAATACAGGGGCGGAGAGCAGTACTTC
CSVEYRGGEQYF
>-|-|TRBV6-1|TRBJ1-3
TGTGCCAGCAGTACGAGGACTGGAAACACCATATATTTT
CASSTRTGNTIYF
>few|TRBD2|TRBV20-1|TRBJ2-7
TGCAGTGCTAGAGATCTCGGGAGGGCCGCCGAGCAGTACTTC
CSARDLGRAAEQYF
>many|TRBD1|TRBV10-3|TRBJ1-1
TGTGCCATCAGTGTAGGACAGGACTCAAGAAGCCGCGGCACTGAAGCTTTCTTT
CAISVGQDSRSRGTEAFF
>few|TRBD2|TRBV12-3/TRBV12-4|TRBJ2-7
TGTGCCAGCAGTCCTGCGGGAGCGAAATCCTACGAGCAGTACTTC
CASSPAGAKSYEQYF
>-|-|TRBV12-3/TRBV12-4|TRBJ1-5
TGTGCCAGCAGAAGGGAGGGCTGGTATGGCAATCAGCCCCAGCATTTT
CASRREGWYGNQPQHF
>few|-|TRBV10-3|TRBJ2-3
TGTGCCATCAGTGAGGTTGATACGCAGTATTTT
CAISEVDTQYF
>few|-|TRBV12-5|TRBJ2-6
TGTGCTAGTGGTTTGGAGCACGGGGTTTCTGGGGCCAACGTCCTGACTTTC
CASGLEHGVSGANVLTF
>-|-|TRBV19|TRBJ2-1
TGTGCCAGTAGCGCGTCCGGTTACTCCTACAATGAGCAGTTCTTC
CASSASGYSYNEQFF
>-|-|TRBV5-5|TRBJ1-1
TGTGCCAGCAGCTCCGGGACATCGAAAAACACTGAAGCTTTCTTT
CASSSGTSKNTEAFF
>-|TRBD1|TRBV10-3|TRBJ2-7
TGTGCCATCAGTGAGGGGTCAGGGGGATTGAGCTCCTACGAGCAGTACTTC
CAISEGSGGLSSYEQYF
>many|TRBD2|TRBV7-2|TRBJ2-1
TGTGCCAGCAGCTTAGATCCTAGCGGGGACAATGAGCAGTTCTTC
CASSLDPSGDNEQFF
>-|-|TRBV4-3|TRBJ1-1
TGCGCCAGCAGCCAAGTGCACAGGGCTTACACTGAAGCTTTCTTT
CASSQVHRAYTEAFF
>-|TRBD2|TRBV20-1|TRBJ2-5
TGCAGTGCTAGAGGCGGACTAGCGGGAGAGCTGGGGCCTTGGGAGACCCAGTACTTC
CSARGGLAGELGPWETQYF
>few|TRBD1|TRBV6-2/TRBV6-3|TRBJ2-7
TGTGCCAACAGTAAAGACAGGGAACACGGCGAGCAGTACTTC
CANSKDREHGEQYF
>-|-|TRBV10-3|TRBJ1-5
TGTGCCATCAGTCAGGGGAATAGCAATCAGCCCCAGCATTTT
CAISQGNSNQPQHF
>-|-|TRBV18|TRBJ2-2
TGTGCCAGCTCACCCCATGGGAGCCCCGGGGAGCTGTTTTTT
CASSPHGSPGELFF
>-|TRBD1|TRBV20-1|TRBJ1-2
TGCAGTGCTAGAGAGGACAGGGGTCATGGCTACACCTTC
CSAREDRGHGYTF
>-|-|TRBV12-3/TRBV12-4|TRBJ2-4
TGTGCCAGCAGTTTAGACTCCTTAAAGGCCAAAAACATTCAGTACTTC
CASSLDSLKAKNIQYF
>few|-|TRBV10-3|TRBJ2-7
TGTGCCCTTAAACCTTCGGCGTCAAGCTACGAGCAGTACTTC
CALKPSASSYEQYF
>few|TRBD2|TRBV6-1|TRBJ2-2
TGTGCCAGCGGGACTAGCGGACCGAACACCGGGGAGCTGTTTTTT
CASGTSGPNTGELFF
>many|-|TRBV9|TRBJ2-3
TGTGCCACGGGAAGGCAAGCCCAATCAGATACGCAGTATTTT
CATGRQAQSDTQYF
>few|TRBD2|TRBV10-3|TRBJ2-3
TGTGCCATCAGCAGCGGGAGTTGGACAGATACGCAGTATTTT
CAISSGSWTDTQYF
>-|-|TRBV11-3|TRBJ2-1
TGTGCCAGCAGCTTCGGAAACAATGAGCAGTTCTTC
CASSFGNNEQFF
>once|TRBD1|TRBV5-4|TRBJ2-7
TGTGCCAGCAGCTCGGGACAGGGGGAGGCCTACGAGCAGTACTTC
CASSSGQGEAYEQYF
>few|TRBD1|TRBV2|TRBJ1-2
TGTGCCAGCAGTGACAGAGGGGACAGCTATGGCTACACCTTC
CASSDRGDSYGYTF
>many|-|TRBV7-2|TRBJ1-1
TGTGCCAGCACCACCCACTCGGGGGCGGCGAACACTGAAGCTTTCTTT
CASTTHSGAANTEAFF
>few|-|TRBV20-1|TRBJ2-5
TGCAGTGCTAGAGATCCCTCACCTGGAGGACCCCAAGAGACCCAGTACTTC
CSARDPSPGGPQETQYF
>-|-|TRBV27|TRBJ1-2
TGTGCCAGCAGTTTCAGAAGGGAAACTAACTATGGCTACACCTTC
CASSFRRETNYGYTF
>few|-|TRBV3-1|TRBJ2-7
TGTGCCAGCAGCCAAACCGGGGGCACCTACGAGCAGTACTTC
CASSQTGGTYEQYF
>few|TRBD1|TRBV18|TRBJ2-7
TGTGCCAGCTCTCGGGACAGGCAATCCTACGAGCAGTACTTC
CASSRDRQSYEQYF
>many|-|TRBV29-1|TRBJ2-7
TGCAGCGTTGAAGATTCATCGGTGCAGTACTTC
CSVEDSSVQYF
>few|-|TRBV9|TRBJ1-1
TGTGCCAGCAGCGTAGACCCTGGGGGCAGAGCCTGGAACACTGAAGCTTTCTTT
CASSVDPGGRAWNTEAFF
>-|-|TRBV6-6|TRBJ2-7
TGTGCCAGCAGTGCCGCGGGGTACGAGCAGTACTTC
CASSAAGYEQYF
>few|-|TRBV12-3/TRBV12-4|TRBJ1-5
TGTGCCAGCAGTTTTCTGGGGGCAATCGGGCAGCCCCAGCATTTT
CASSFLGAIGQPQHF
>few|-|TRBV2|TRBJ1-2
TGTGCCAGCAGTGAAGCAAGGGGCTATGGCTACACCTTC
CASSEARGYGYTF
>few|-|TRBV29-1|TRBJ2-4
TGCAGCGTTGAAGATCGAGGGGGACTAGCCAAAAACATTCAGTACTTC
CSVEDRGGLAKNIQYF
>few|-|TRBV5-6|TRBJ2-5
TGTGCCAGCACCTTGTGGGTGGGGTGGAAGACCCAGTACTTC
CASTLWVGWKTQYF
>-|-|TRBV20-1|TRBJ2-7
TGCAGTGCTAGAGATCGGGACGCACGCCGGCAGTACTTC
CSARDRDARRQYF
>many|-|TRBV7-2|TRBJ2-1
TGTGCCAGCAGCTTATCGCAGGGAGTATGGAATGAGCAGTTCTTC
CASSLSQGVWNEQFF
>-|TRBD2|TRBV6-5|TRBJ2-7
TGTGCCAGCAGTTACTCGAATACGGGGGGACACGAGCAGTACTTC
CASSYSNTGGHEQYF
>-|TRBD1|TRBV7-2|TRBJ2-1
TGTGCCAGCAGCCCAGGGACAGGGAGGAACAATGAGCAGTTCTTC
CASSPGTGRNNEQFF
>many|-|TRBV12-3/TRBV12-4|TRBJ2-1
TGTGCCATCCGACAGGGACTGGATGAGCAGTTCTTC
CAIRQGLDEQFF
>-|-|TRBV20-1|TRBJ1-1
TGCAGTGCCGAGAGACAGTCTGAGCAAGCTTTCTTT
CSAERQSEQAFF
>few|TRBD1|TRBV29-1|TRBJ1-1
TGCAGCTCCAGGCAGCGACAGGGATCCACTGAAGCTTTCTTT
CSSRQRQGSTEAFF
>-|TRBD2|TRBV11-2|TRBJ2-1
TGTGCCATCCCGGGGGGCGGGAGGGGCGAGCAGTTCTTC
CAIPGGGRGEQFF
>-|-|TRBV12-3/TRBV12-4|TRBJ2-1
TGTGCCAGCAGTCCCCGGGACCGCTACAATGAGCAGTTCTTC
CASSPRDRYNEQFF